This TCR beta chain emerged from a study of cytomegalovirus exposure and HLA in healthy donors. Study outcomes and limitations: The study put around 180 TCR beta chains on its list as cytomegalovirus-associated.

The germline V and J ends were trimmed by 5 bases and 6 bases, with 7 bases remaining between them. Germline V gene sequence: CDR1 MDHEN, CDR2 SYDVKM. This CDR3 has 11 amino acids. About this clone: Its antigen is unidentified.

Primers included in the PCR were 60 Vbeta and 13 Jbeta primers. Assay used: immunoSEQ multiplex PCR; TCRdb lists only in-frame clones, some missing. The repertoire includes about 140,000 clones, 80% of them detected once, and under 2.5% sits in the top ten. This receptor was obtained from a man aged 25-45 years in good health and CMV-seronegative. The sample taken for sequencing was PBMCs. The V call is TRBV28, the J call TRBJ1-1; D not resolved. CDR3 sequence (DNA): TGTGCCAGCAGTGGGGAGCCTGAAGCTTTCTTT. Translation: CASSGEPEAFF.